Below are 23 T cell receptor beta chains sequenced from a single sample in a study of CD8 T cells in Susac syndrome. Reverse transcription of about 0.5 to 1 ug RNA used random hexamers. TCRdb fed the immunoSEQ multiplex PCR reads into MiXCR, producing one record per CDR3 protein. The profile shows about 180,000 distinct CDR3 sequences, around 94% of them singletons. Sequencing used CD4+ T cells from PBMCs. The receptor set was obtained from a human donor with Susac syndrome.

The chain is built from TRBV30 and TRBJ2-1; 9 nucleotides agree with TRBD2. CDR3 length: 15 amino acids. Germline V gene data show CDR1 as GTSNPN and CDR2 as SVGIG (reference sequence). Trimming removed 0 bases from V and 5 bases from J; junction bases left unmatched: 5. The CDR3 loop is CAWSVGSSGNNEQFF. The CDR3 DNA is TGTGCCTGGAGTGTAGGGTCTAGCGGGAACAATGAGCAGTTCTTC.

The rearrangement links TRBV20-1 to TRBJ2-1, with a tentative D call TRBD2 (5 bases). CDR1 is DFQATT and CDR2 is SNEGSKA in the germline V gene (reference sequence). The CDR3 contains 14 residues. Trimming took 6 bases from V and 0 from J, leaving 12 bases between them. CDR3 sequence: CSASGSSSYNEQFF. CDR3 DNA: TGCAGTGCAAGTGGGAGCAGCTCCTACAATGAGCAGTTCTTC.

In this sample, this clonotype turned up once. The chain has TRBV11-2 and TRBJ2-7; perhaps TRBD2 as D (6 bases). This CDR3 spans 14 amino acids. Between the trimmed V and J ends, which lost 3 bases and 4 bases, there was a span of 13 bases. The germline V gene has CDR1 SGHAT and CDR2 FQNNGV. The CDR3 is CASSFLSGEYEQYF. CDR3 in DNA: TGTGCCAGCAGCTTTCTCTCGGGAGAATACGAGCAGTACTTC.

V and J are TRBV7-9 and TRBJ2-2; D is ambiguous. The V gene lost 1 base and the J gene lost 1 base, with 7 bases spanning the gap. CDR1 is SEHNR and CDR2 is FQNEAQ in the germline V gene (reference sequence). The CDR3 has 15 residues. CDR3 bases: TGTGCCAGCAGCTTAGAATCAGGGAACACCGGGGAGCTGTTTTTT. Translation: CASSLESGNTGELFF.

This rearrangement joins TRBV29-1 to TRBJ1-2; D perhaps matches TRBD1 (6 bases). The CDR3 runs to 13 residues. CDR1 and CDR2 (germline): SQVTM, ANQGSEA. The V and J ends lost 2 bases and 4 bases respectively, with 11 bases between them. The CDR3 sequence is CSVEKGGGYGYTF. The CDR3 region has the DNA TGCAGCGTTGAAAAAGGGGGTGGCTATGGCTACACCTTC.

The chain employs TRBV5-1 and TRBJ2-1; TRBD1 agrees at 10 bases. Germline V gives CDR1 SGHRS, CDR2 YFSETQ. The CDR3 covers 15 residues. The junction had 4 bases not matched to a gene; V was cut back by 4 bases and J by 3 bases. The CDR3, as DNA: TGCGCCAGCAGCCTCCGGACAGGGGGCTACAATGAGCAGTTCTTC. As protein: CASSLRTGGYNEQFF.

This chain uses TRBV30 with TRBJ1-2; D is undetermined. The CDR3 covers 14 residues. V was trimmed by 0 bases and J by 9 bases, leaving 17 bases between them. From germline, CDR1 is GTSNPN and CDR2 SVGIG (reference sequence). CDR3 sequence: CAWSVRVAEWSYTF. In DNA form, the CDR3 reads TGTGCCTGGAGTGTACGAGTCGCCGAATGGAGCTACACCTTC.

The CDR3 DNA reads as TGTGCCACCGAACTAGCGGACTCCCCCGAGACCCAGTACTTC. Residues: CATELADSPETQYF. The J gene is TRBJ2-5, the V gene TRBV7-9; 8 bases fit TRBD2. Trimming removed 10 bases from V and 5 bases from J; junction bases left unmatched: 12. Germline V CDR1 and CDR2: SEHNR, FQNEAQ (reference sequence). The CDR3 runs to 14 residues.

CDR3 sequence reads: CASSVDLGSEAFF. In DNA form, the CDR3 reads TGTGCCAGCAGCGTAGATCTGGGCAGTGAAGCTTTCTTT. The chain joins TRBV9 to TRBJ1-1; no firm D call. Deletions cut 0 bases from V and 7 bases from J, with 10 bases between. Looked up from germline, CDR1 is SGDLS and CDR2 is YYNGEE. This CDR3 is built from 13 residues.

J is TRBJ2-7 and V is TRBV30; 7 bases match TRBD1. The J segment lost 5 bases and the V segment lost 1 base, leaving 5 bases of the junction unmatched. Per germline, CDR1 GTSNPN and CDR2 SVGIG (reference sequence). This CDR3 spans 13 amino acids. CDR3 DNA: TGTGCCTGGAGTGCTGGGACAGTTCACGAGCAGTACTTC. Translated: CAWSAGTVHEQYF.

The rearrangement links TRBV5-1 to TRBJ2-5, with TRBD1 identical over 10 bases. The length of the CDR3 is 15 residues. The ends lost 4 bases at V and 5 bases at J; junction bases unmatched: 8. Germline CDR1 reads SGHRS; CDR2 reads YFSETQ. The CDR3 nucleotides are TGCGCCAGCAGCGTCGGGACAGGGGTACGGGAGACCCAGTACTTC. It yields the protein CASSVGTGVRETQYF.

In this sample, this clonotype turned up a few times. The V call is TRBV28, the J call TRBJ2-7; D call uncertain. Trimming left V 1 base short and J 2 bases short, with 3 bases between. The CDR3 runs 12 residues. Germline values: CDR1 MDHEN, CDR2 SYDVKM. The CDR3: CASSLFPYEQYF. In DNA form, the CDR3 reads TGTGCCAGCAGTTTATTTCCCTACGAGCAGTACTTC.

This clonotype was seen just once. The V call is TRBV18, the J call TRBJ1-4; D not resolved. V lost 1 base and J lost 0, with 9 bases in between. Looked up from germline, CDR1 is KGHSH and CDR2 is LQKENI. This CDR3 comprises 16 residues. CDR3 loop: CASSPLFGTTNEKLFF. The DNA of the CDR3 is TGTGCCAGCTCACCACTATTCGGGACAACTAATGAAAAACTGTTTTTT.

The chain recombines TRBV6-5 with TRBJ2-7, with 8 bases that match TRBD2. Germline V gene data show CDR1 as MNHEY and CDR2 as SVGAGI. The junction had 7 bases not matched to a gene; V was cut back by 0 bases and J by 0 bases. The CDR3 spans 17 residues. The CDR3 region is CASSYSGASGSSYEQYF. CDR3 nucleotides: TGTGCCAGCAGTTACTCCGGAGCTAGCGGGTCCTCCTACGAGCAGTACTTC.

The CDR3 sequence is CASSGTIGTGELFF. The CDR3 DNA sequence: TGTGCCAGTAGTGGGACGATTGGCACCGGGGAGCTGTTTTTT. V gene TRBV19 combines with J gene TRBJ2-2, with D tentatively TRBD1 or TRBD2 (5 bases each). Trimming cost V 5 bases and J 4 bases, with 11 bases left between them. This CDR3 is built from 14 residues. Germline V lookup: CDR1 LNHDA, CDR2 SQIVND (reference sequence).

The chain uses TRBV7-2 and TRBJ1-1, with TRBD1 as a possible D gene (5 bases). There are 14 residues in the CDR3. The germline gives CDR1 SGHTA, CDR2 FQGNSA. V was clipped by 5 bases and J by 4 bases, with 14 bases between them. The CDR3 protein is CASSATRVFTEAFF. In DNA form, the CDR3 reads TGTGCCAGCAGCGCTACCAGGGTTTTCACTGAAGCTTTCTTT.

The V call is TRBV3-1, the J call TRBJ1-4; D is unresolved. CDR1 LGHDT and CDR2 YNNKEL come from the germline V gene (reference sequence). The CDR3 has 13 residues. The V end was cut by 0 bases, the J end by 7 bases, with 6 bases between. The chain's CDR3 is CASSQDTLEKLFF. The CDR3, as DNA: TGTGCCAGCAGCCAAGATACACTTGAAAAACTGTTTTTT.

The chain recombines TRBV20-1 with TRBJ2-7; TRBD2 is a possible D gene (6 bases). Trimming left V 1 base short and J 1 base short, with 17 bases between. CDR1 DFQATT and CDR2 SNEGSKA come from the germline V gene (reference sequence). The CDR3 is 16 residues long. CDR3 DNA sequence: TGCAGTGCTAGAGGAGAAACCGGGACTTATTCCTACGAGCAGTACTTC. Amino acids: CSARGETGTYSYEQYF.

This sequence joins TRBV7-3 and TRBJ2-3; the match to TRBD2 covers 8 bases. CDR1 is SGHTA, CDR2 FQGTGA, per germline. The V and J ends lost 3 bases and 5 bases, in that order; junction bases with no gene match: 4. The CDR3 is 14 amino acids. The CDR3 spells CASSFRGGRDTQYF. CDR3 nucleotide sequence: TGTGCCAGCAGCTTCCGGGGGGGCCGAGATACGCAGTATTTT.

CDR3 loop: CSAGTSGNNEQFF. CDR3 sequence (DNA): TGCAGCGCCGGGACTAGCGGAAACAATGAGCAGTTCTTC. This chain connects TRBV29-1 to TRBJ2-1, with 11 bases that match TRBD2. Germline V lookup: CDR1 SQVTM, CDR2 ANQGSEA. CDR3 length: 13 amino acids. With V trimmed by 7 bases and J by 5 bases, 4 bases remained unmatched.

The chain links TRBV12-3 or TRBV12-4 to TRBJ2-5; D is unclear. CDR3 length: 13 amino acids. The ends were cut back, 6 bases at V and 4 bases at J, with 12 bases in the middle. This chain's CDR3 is CASSPGWGETQYF. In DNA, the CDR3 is TGTGCCAGCAGCCCCGGATGGGGAGAGACCCAGTACTTC.

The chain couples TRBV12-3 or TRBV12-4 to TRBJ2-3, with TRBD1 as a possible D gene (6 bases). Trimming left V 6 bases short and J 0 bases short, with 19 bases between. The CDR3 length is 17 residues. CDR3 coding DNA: TGTGCCAGCAGGGGTTTAGGGGGAACGACCAGCACAGATACGCAGTATTTT. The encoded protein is CASRGLGGTTSTDTQYF.

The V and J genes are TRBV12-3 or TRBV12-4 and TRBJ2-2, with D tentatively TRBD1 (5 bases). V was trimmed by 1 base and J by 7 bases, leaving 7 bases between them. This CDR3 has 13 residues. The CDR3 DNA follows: TGTGCCAGCAGTTTAGTACAGGACGGGGAGCTGTTTTTT. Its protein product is CASSLVQDGELFF.